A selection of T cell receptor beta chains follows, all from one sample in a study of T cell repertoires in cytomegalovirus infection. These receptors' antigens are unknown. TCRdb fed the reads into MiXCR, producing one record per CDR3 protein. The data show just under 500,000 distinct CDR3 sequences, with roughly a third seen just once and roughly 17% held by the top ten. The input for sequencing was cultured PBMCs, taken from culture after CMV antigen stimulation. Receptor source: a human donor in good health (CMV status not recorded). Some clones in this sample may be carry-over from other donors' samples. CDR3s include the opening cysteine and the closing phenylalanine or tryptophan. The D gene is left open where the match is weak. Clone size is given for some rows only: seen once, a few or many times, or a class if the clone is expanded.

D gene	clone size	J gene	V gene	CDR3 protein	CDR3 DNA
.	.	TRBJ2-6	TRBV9	CASSTQTSGANVLTF	TGTGCCAGCAGCACCCAGACCTCTGGGGCCAACGTCCTGACTTTC
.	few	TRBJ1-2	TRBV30	CAWKPDSSIYGYTF	TGTGCCTGGAAACCGGACAGTAGCATTTATGGCTACACCTTC
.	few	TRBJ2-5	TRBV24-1	CATSATGGRETQYF	TGTGCCACCAGTGCAACGGGCGGCCGCGAGACCCAGTACTTC
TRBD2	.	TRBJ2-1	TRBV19	CASSIRGLAGGEQFF	TGTGCCAGTAGTATTAGGGGACTAGCGGGAGGCGAGCAGTTCTTC
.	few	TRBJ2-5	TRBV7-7	CASSLSDYAGETQYF	TGTGCCAGCAGCTTATCCGACTATGCTGGGGAGACCCAGTACTTC
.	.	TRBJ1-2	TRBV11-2	CASNTGGGYGYTF	TGTGCCAGCAACACGGGAGGGGGCTATGGCTACACCTTC
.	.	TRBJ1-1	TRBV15	CATSRDMAGNTEVFF	TGTGCCACCAGCAGAGATATGGCGGGGAACACTGAAGTTTTCTTT
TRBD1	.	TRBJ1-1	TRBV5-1	CASRSGQAGTEAFF	TGCGCCAGCAGATCTGGACAGGCAGGCACTGAAGCTTTCTTT
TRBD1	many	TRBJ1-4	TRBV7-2	CASSQPQGGNEKLFF	TGTGCCAGCAGCCAACCACAGGGGGGGAATGAAAAACTGTTTTTT
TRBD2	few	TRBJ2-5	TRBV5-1	CASSRRGTRGETQYF	TGCGCCAGCAGCCGGAGGGGGACTAGGGGGGAGACCCAGTACTTC
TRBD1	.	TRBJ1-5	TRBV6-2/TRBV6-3	CASSGRQGRQPQHF	TGTGCCAGCAGTGGGAGACAGGGACGTCAGCCCCAGCATTTT
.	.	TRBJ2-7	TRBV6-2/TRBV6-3	CASSYAPDVPTPRPQYEQYF	TGTGCCAGCAGTTACGCACCGGATGTTCCGACACCAAGACCCCAATACGAGCAGTACTTC
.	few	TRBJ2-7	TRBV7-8	CASNPGLQGAYEQYF	TGTGCCAGCAACCCGGGACTCCAGGGAGCCTACGAGCAGTACTTC
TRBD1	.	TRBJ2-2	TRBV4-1	CASSQEVPGQVDTGELFF	TGCGCCAGCAGCCAAGAGGTTCCGGGACAGGTAGACACCGGGGAGCTGTTTTTT
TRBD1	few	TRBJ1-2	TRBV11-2	CASSPRGQGASGYTF	TGTGCCAGCAGCCCTCGAGGACAGGGGGCATCGGGCTACACCTTC
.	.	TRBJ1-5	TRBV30	CAWGSGLGGVSNQPQHF	TGTGCCTGGGGGTCGGGACTCGGGGGGGTTAGCAATCAGCCCCAGCATTTT
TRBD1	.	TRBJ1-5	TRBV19	CASSSRGQSNQPQHF	TGTGCCAGTAGTTCCAGGGGGCAAAGCAATCAGCCCCAGCATTTT
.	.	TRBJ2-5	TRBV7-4	CANSWGLGVDRETQYF	TGTGCCAACAGCTGGGGTTTAGGGGTCGATAGAGAGACCCAGTACTTC